The source of this TCR beta chain is a study of T cell responses to AZD1222 COVID-19 vaccine. Findings and limits, study-wide: The donor cohort was predominantly white British with a female majority, and clonal diversity may have been underestimated.

Germline CDR1 reads ENHRY; CDR2 reads SYGVKD. The CDR3 spans 15 residues. Trimming stripped 0 bases from V and 7 bases from J, with 15 bases between. TCRdb's table, derived via immunoSEQ multiplex PCR, lists solely in-frame clones and lacks some. The sample lists over 95,000 clones; around nine tenths were seen once. Notes on this clone: Its specificity is unknown.

This receptor was taken from an adult who received the AZD1222 COVID-19 vaccine. This material consisted of peripheral blood, taken 28 days after the second AZD1222 dose. V usage is TRBV10-3 and J usage is TRBJ1-1, with D possibly being TRBD1 (6 bases). The CDR3 reads CAISESDGGLDEAFF. The DNA of the CDR3 is TGTGCCATCAGTGAGTCGGATGGGGGGCTGGATGAAGCTTTCTTT.